This T cell receptor beta chain stems from a study of OX40 agonist ivuxolimab in advanced cancers. Sequencing used immunoSEQ multiplex PCR; TCRdb keeps in-frame clones, though not all of them. In the table there are about 83,000 clones, around four fifths of which are singletons. The V end lost 0 bases, the J end lost 4 bases, and 10 bases lay between the germline ends. CDR1 is SGHRS and CDR2 is YFSETQ in the germline V gene. This CDR3 has 14 amino acids. This sequence originates from an adult with an advanced solid tumor such as melanoma, head and neck, liver or kidney cancer. Sequenced material: CD4+ or CD8+ T cells sorted from blood, taken in a trial of the OX40 agonist ivuxolimab. This chain joins TRBV5-1 and TRBJ1-1, with D hard to call. For the CDR3, the DNA is TGCGCCAGCAGCTTGGAGGGAGGGATCACTGAAGCTTTCTTT. Its protein is CASSLEGGITEAFF.